The 4 T cell receptor beta chains reported below all come from one sample, sequenced in a study of memory CD4+ T cells and cytomegalovirus serostatus. Single viable CD3+CD4+CD8-CD45RO+ cells were sorted as the memory CD4+ T cells. Profiled with immunoSEQ multiplex PCR; TCRdb holds only in-frame clones, not every one. Seen here are tens of thousands of clones, 80% to 90% observed once, and the top ten hold approximately 1.1%. The source material was memory CD4+ T cells from blood. The source is an adult in good health and CMV-seronegative.

The chain links TRBV11-2 to TRBJ2-4; TRBD2 might be the D (5 bases). Germline values: CDR1 SGHAT, CDR2 FQNNGV. This CDR3 has 16 residues. V was trimmed by 6 bases and J by 1 base, leaving 16 bases between them. The CDR3 sequence: CASRHTSGIAKNIQYF. CDR3 coding DNA: TGTGCCAGCAGGCATACCAGCGGCATCGCCAAAAACATTCAGTACTTC.

V is TRBV9 and J is TRBJ2-1; perhaps TRBD2 as D (6 bases). CDR1 SGDLS and CDR2 YYNGEE come from the germline V gene. V shed 1 base and J shed 4 bases, with 12 bases lying between them. The CDR3 runs to 15 residues. The CDR3 is CASSVYPGAYNEQFF. CDR3 nucleotides: TGTGCCAGCAGCGTATATCCGGGAGCATACAATGAGCAGTTCTTC. Full variable domain (remainder filled in from reference TRBV9 and TRBJ2-1): DSGVTQTPKHLITATGQRVTLRCSPRSGDLSVYWYQQSLDQGLQFLIQYYNGEERAKGNILERFSAQQFPDLHSELNLSSLELGDSALYFCASSVYPGAYNEQFFGPGTRLTVL.

This rearrangement joins TRBV5-1 to TRBJ2-7; possibly TRBD1 for D (7 bases). Germline CDR1 SGHRS, CDR2 YFSETQ. CDR3 length: 14 amino acids. Trimming cost V 3 bases and J 3 bases, with 13 bases left between them. CDR3 coding DNA: TGCGCCAGCAGCTCCCGACAGGGACTCTACGAGCAGTACTTC. It translates to CASSSRQGLYEQYF.

The chain is built from TRBV2 and TRBJ2-4, with 8 positions matching TRBD1. The V gene end was trimmed by 5 bases and the J gene end by 3 bases; junction bases not matched to a gene: 9. In germline, CDR1 is SNHLY, CDR2 FYNNEI. The CDR3 has 16 residues. This CDR3 is CASSPGQGRGKNIQYF. Written as DNA, the CDR3 is TGTGCCAGCAGTCCCGGACAGGGTAGGGGCAAAAACATTCAGTACTTC. The entire variable domain, with the rest obtained from reference TRBV2 and TRBJ2-4, is as follows: EPEVTQTPSHQVTQMGQEVILRCVPISNHLYFYWYRQILGQKVEFLVSFYNNEISEKSEIFDDQFSVERPDGSNFTLKIRSTKLEDSAMYFCASSPGQGRGKNIQYFGAGTRLSVL.